This T cell receptor beta chain was documented in a study of cytomegalovirus exposure and HLA in healthy donors. Across the study: Early on, a data release was issued that held some 91 million unique TCRs from HLA-typed donors. Study conclusions and caveats: Donors were assumed by presence/absence analyses to have roughly uniform sequencing depth. As a later analysis revealed, the rate of TCR association differed by HLA locus, with DRB1 most and HLA-C fewest.

The PCR contained 60 Vbeta and 13 Jbeta primers. In the source study's methods: Per a later analysis, the number of unique TCR beta chains was approximately 73 million, of which about 11 million were shared. Only in-frame clones appear in the TCRdb table, and some are missing; sequencing was by immunoSEQ multiplex PCR. The V and J calls and clone size were taken over from that table, and D and trimming were inferred from the DNA. Of 100,000 to 150,000 clones in the sample, approximately 78% are singletons; the top ten hold roughly 7.8%. With regard to this clone: Its antigen remains unknown.

Germline CDR1 is LGHNA and CDR2 is YNFKEQ. CDR3 length: 16 amino acids. The V segment lost 0 bases and the J segment 4 bases; nucleotides outside the gene matches: 3. The source material was PBMCs. The receptor was isolated from a woman in her 50s in good health and CMV-seropositive. V is TRBV4-2 and J is TRBJ2-1; 10 nucleotides agree with TRBD2. The CDR3 coding sequence is TGTGCCAGCAGCCAAGAAGGGACTAGCGCTTACAATGAGCAGTTCTTC. As protein: CASSQEGTSAYNEQFF.